This T cell receptor (beta chain) is from a study of response to subunit inactivated influenza vaccine. TCRdb processed the RT-PCR reads anew with MiXCR; each CDR3 protein has one entry. The sample lists around 580,000 distinct CDR3 sequences; approximately 12% were seen once. Note on this clonotype: The antigen remains unidentified. Relative to the germline gene, one junction end is altered; a read error may explain this.

The CDR3 extends over 16 amino acids. CDR1 is LNHDA and CDR2 is SQIVND in the germline V gene (reference sequence). Study results and caveats: Authors suggested few new T cells are recruited by each seasonal influenza vaccination.

The sequences come from PBMCs from blood, collected on the day of vaccination. This sequence originates from a man aged 45-60 years who received an inactivated influenza vaccine. This sequence joins TRBV19 and TRBJ1-6; D uncertain. CDR3 coding DNA: TGTGCCAGTAGTATGTTTATCAGAGGAGATAATTCACTCCTCCACTTT. Residues: CASSMFIRGDNSLLHF.